The 32 T cell receptor beta chains given below trace back to one sample, sequenced in a study of chemoradiotherapy in HPV16-positive cancers. Only in-frame clones appear in the TCRdb table, and some are missing; sequencing was by immunoSEQ multiplex PCR. The profile shows 25,000 to 35,000 clones, about 90% of them singletons. The sequencing used blood, collected from a patient who underwent chemoradiotherapy. The receptors stem from a human donor with HPV-associated anogenital cancer.

This clone appeared a few times. The rearrangement links TRBV5-5 to TRBJ1-2, with D possibly TRBD1 on 6 matching bases. V dropped 1 base and J dropped 4 bases, with 14 bases sitting between them. Per the germline V gene, CDR1 is SGHKS and CDR2 is YYEKEE (reference sequence). The CDR3 consists of 15 residues. This CDR3 is CASSLSGRGSYGYTF. The CDR3 DNA is TGTGCCAGCAGCTTGTCCGGCAGGGGAAGCTATGGCTACACCTTC.

The chain uses TRBV30 and TRBJ2-3; D remains unclear. Deletions cut 0 bases from V and 2 bases from J, with 12 bases between. The length of the CDR3 is 15 residues. The germline gives CDR1 GTSNPN, CDR2 SVGIG (reference sequence). Here the CDR3 DNA reads TGTGCCTGGAGTGTACAGTCAGGAACCACAGATACGCAGTATTTT. This translates into CAWSVQSGTTDTQYF. Supplemented by reference TRBV30 and TRBJ2-3, the full variable domain reads SQTIHQWPATLVQPVGSPLSLECTVEGTSNPNLYWYRQAAGRGLQLLFYSVGIGQISSEVPQNLSASRPQDRQFILSSKKLLLSDSGFYLCAWSVQSGTTDTQYFGPGTRLTVL.

The genes are TRBV9 and TRBJ1-1; D might be TRBD1 (5 bases). The CDR3 is 13 residues long. V shed 4 bases and J shed 5 bases, with 12 bases lying between them. Looked up from germline, CDR1 is SGDLS and CDR2 is YYNGEE. The chain's CDR3 is CASSLGWGTEAFF. CDR3 in DNA: TGTGCCAGCAGCCTAGGGTGGGGGACTGAAGCTTTCTTT. Variable domain in full (rest from reference TRBV9 and TRBJ1-1): DSGVTQTPKHLITATGQRVTLRCSPRSGDLSVYWYQQSLDQGLQFLIQYYNGEERAKGNILERFSAQQFPDLHSELNLSSLELGDSALYFCASSLGWGTEAFFGQGTRLTVV.

The chain links TRBV7-2 to TRBJ2-3, with D possibly TRBD2 on 6 matching bases. The germline V and J ends were trimmed by 3 bases and 2 bases, with 12 bases remaining between them. Germline CDR1 is SGHTA and CDR2 is FQGNSA. The CDR3 covers 15 residues. This CDR3 is CASSFSGVTTDTQYF. CDR3 nucleotides: TGTGCCAGCAGCTTTTCGGGAGTTACCACAGATACGCAGTATTTT.

V is TRBV4-3 and J is TRBJ2-1; 7 bases match TRBD2. After removal of 0 bases from V and 7 bases from J, the junction contained 3 bases not matched to a gene. Germline lookup yields CDR1 LGHNA and CDR2 YSLEER. This CDR3 has 14 amino acids. The CDR3 nucleotides read TGCGCCAGCAGCCAAGATCGAGCGGGGAATGAGCAGTTCTTC. Translation gives CASSQDRAGNEQFF.

The rearrangement uses TRBV2 and TRBJ2-1; D is uncertain. This CDR3 has 12 amino acids. V lost 4 bases and J 2 bases, leaving 3 bases between the germline ends. Per germline, CDR1 SNHLY and CDR2 FYNNEI. The DNA of the CDR3 is TGTGCCAGCAGTGGGACCTACAATGAGCAGTTCTTC. Protein: CASSGTYNEQFF.

The chain combines TRBV5-1 with TRBJ1-4; no reliable D call. Germline V gene lookup returns CDR1 SGHRS and CDR2 YFSETQ. V lost 4 bases and J 5 bases, leaving 15 bases between the germline ends. This CDR3 has 15 residues. CDR3 protein: CASSQFRNPNEKLFF. CDR3 DNA sequence: TGCGCCAGCAGCCAATTCAGGAATCCGAATGAAAAACTGTTTTTT.

The genes are TRBV28 and TRBJ2-2; D uncertain. V lost 6 bases and J lost 4, with 6 bases in between. The CDR3 consists of 12 residues. CDR1 is MDHEN, CDR2 SYDVKM, per germline. The CDR3 here is CASSTPTGELFF. CDR3 coding DNA: TGTGCCAGCAGCACACCCACCGGGGAGCTGTTTTTT.

The V and J genes are TRBV14 and TRBJ2-7; no clear D gene. Trimming cost V 6 bases and J 0 bases, with 12 bases left between them. The V gene's germline CDR1 is SGHDN and CDR2 FVKESK. The CDR3 extends over 14 amino acids. The CDR3 sequence is CASSRTGLSYEQYF. In DNA, the CDR3 is TGTGCCAGCAGTCGGACGGGTCTCTCCTACGAGCAGTACTTC. The full variable domain, rest sourced from reference TRBV14 and TRBJ2-7, is EAGVTQFPSHSVIEKGQTVTLRCDPISGHDNLYWYRRVMGKEIKFLLHFVKESKQDESGMPNNRFLAERTGGTYSTLKVQPAELEDSGVYFCASSRTGLSYEQYFGPGTRLTVT.

The chain couples TRBV4-2 to TRBJ2-2; the D is unclear. Germline CDR1 is LGHNA and CDR2 is YNFKEQ. The CDR3 covers 17 residues. V lost 4 bases and J 0 bases, leaving 15 bases between the germline ends. The CDR3 region has the DNA TGTGCCAGCAGCCTGGGCCCTCTTGGAGCGAACACCGGGGAGCTGTTTTTT. This encodes CASSLGPLGANTGELFF.

The V gene is TRBV18, the J gene TRBJ2-3; TRBD2 matches 9 bases. Trimming cost V 3 bases and J 6 bases; bases outside gene matches: 10. This CDR3 is built from 16 residues. Per germline, CDR1 KGHSH and CDR2 LQKENI. In DNA, the CDR3 is TGTGCCAGCTCACCCCGGCTAAGCGGGGGGTCTGATACGCAGTATTTT. Translated: CASSPRLSGGSDTQYF.

The chain carries TRBV19 and TRBJ2-1; 7 nucleotides line up with TRBD1. The CDR3 totals 15 residues. Germline V gene data show CDR1 as LNHDA and CDR2 as SQIVND (reference sequence). V shed 5 bases, J shed 7 bases, and the junction held 11 bases outside the gene matches. This chain's CDR3 is CASSPRKGARNEQFF. The CDR3 DNA sequence: TGTGCCAGTAGTCCCCGCAAGGGGGCGCGGAATGAGCAGTTCTTC.

This sequence joins TRBV7-6 and TRBJ2-1; D remains ambiguous. Trimming pared 8 bases from V and 4 bases from J, leaving 9 bases between. The CDR3 length is 12 residues. Per germline, CDR1 SGHVS and CDR2 FNYEAQ. CDR3 nucleotide sequence: TGTGCCAGCGGCGGAGCTTACAATGAGCAGTTCTTC. Its protein product is CASGGAYNEQFF.

This sequence joins TRBV5-4 and TRBJ1-1; D perhaps matches TRBD1 (5 bases). V dropped 2 bases and J dropped 3 bases, with 8 bases sitting between them. Germline values: CDR1 SGHNT, CDR2 YYREEE (reference sequence). This CDR3 contains 13 residues. The CDR3 DNA sequence: TGTGCCAGCAGCTTAACCAGGGACACTGAAGCTTTCTTT. The encoded protein is CASSLTRDTEAFF.

This clone was found a few times. The chain couples TRBV5-4 to TRBJ2-2, with 9 bases that match TRBD1. The CDR3 length is 16 residues. Germline loops: CDR1 SGHNT, CDR2 YYREEE (reference sequence). V dropped 2 bases and J dropped 5; count of bases not matched to a gene: 7. This chain's CDR3 is CASSLQPGQGTGELFF. The DNA of the CDR3 is TGTGCCAGCAGCTTACAACCGGGACAGGGAACCGGGGAGCTGTTTTTT.

This chain's CDR3 is CASSFRAYGSYNEQFF. The CDR3 nucleotides read TGTGCCAGCAGCTTCAGGGCGTACGGCTCCTACAATGAGCAGTTCTTC. The chain couples TRBV11-3 to TRBJ2-1; possible D gene TRBD1, 5 bases. Trimming stripped 3 bases from V and 0 bases from J, with 12 bases between. The germline V gene encodes CDR1 SGHNT and CDR2 YENEEA. The CDR3 is 16 amino acids.

The CDR3 here is CSVAGLAGGIRYGEQFF. In DNA form, the CDR3 reads TGCAGCGTTGCCGGACTAGCGGGAGGAATAAGATATGGTGAGCAGTTCTTC. The rearrangement uses TRBV29-1 and TRBJ2-1; 14 bases line up with TRBD2. Germline CDR1 and CDR2: SQVTM and ANQGSEA. CDR3 size: 17 residues. V lost 4 bases, J lost 9 bases, and 14 bases stayed unmatched.

J is TRBJ2-7 and V is TRBV27; D gene ambiguous. The germline CDR1 and CDR2 sequences are MNHEY and SMNVEV (reference sequence). V gave up 4 bases and J gave up 2 bases, with 12 bases separating them. CDR3 length equals 14 residues. The chain's CDR3 is CASSSISSTYEQYF. Written as DNA, the CDR3 is TGTGCCAGCAGTTCGATCAGTAGCACCTACGAGCAGTACTTC.

The V gene is TRBV30, the J gene TRBJ2-7; 7 bases are a match to TRBD1. Germline V gene data show CDR1 as GTSNPN and CDR2 as SVGIG (reference sequence). The CDR3 covers 13 residues. J lost 0 bases, V lost 4 bases, and 3 bases had no gene match. CDR3 nucleotides: TGTGCCTGGACTACAGGGGTCTCCTACGAGCAGTACTTC. This sequence encodes CAWTTGVSYEQYF.

The rearrangement uses TRBV7-6 and TRBJ2-3; no definite D call. Germline V gene data show CDR1 as SGHVS and CDR2 as FNYEAQ. The V and J ends lost 6 bases and 6 bases respectively, with 13 bases between them. CDR3 size: 13 residues. The CDR3, as DNA: TGTGCCAGCAGTCCACCAGGCCCCGATACGCAGTATTTT. Translated, it gives CASSPPGPDTQYF.

The chain combines TRBV5-1 with TRBJ1-1; D unresolved. Trimming took off 0 bases at V and 0 bases at J, with 9 bases between the two ends. This CDR3 spans 15 amino acids. In germline, CDR1 is SGHRS, CDR2 YFSETQ. Written as DNA, the CDR3 is TGCGCCAGCAGCTTGGCCCTGCCTATGAACACTGAAGCTTTCTTT. It codes for CASSLALPMNTEAFF.

The gene calls are TRBV6-5 and TRBJ2-1; D perhaps matches TRBD2 (5 bases). This CDR3 contains 13 residues. Germline CDR1 MNHEY, CDR2 SVGAGI. The ends were cut back, 5 bases at V and 8 bases at J, with 13 bases in the middle. CDR3 DNA: TGTGCCAGCAGTCGGGGTTCGAGCGATGAGCAGTTCTTC. It encodes CASSRGSSDEQFF.

The chain joins TRBV18 to TRBJ2-5; D tentatively reads TRBD1 or TRBD2 (5 bases each). The germline CDR1 and CDR2 sequences are KGHSH and LQKENI. This CDR3 is 13 amino acids long. Trimming left V 3 bases short and J 1 base short, with 6 bases between. The CDR3 DNA follows: TGTGCCAGCTCACCGGGGGTCCAAGAGACCCAGTACTTC. Its protein is CASSPGVQETQYF.

The chain is built from TRBV27 and TRBJ1-2; 7 positions match TRBD1. The CDR3 length is 15 residues. Germline V gene lookup returns CDR1 MNHEY and CDR2 SMNVEV (reference sequence). J lost 5 bases, V lost 3 bases, and 9 bases had no gene match. The CDR3 loop reads CASSFVAGGGYGYTF. The CDR3, as DNA: TGTGCCAGCAGTTTCGTGGCAGGGGGAGGATATGGCTACACCTTC.

This chain uses TRBV28 with TRBJ1-2; 7 bases are a match to TRBD1. Trimming removed 10 bases from V and 5 bases from J; junction bases left unmatched: 10. This CDR3 contains 13 residues. Germline V gives CDR1 MDHEN, CDR2 SYDVKM. The CDR3 bases are TGTGCCACTGGGACAGCACCGGGGTATGGCTACACCTTC. This encodes CATGTAPGYGYTF.

The chain couples TRBV7-9 to TRBJ2-2; D ambiguous. Per germline, CDR1 SEHNR and CDR2 FQNEAQ (reference sequence). The CDR3 spans 11 residues. The V end lost 4 bases, the J end lost 6 bases, and 3 bases lay between the germline ends. CDR3 protein: CASSYSGELFF. DNA of the CDR3: TGTGCCAGCAGCTATTCCGGGGAGCTGTTTTTT.

V gene TRBV27 combines with J gene TRBJ1-2; a possible D gene is TRBD1 (6 bases). V lost 5 bases to trimming and J lost 2 bases, with 12 bases between them. The CDR3 has 14 residues. CDR1 is MNHEY, CDR2 SMNVEV, per germline (reference sequence). CDR3 DNA sequence: TGTGCCAGCAGTAAAGGGGGGGTCAACTATGGCTACACCTTC. Translation gives CASSKGGVNYGYTF.

The rearrangement uses TRBV30 and TRBJ2-1; 8 nucleotides agree with TRBD1. Per the germline V gene, CDR1 is GTSNPN and CDR2 is SVGIG (reference sequence). The CDR3 sequence is 15 residues long. V trimming: 5 bases; J trimming: 2 bases; junction bases outside the gene matches: 8. CDR3 nucleotide sequence: TGTGCCTGGGCCCGGACAGGGACCCCCTACAATGAGCAGTTCTTC. Translating gives CAWARTGTPYNEQFF.

This clone was recorded a few times. The rearrangement uses TRBV10-3 and TRBJ1-2; a possible D gene is TRBD1 (5 bases). The CDR3 length is 15 residues. From germline, CDR1 is ENHRY and CDR2 SYGVKD. The ends were cut back, 6 bases at V and 1 base at J, with 15 bases in the middle. CDR3 sequence: CAIRVPGRSNYGYTF. The CDR3 DNA is TGTGCCATCAGAGTACCGGGACGGAGTAACTATGGCTACACCTTC.

Turning to this clone: A read error may account for a junction end that differs from germline. This chain joins TRBV30 and TRBJ2-7; 9 bases line up with TRBD2. The CDR3 is made up of 14 amino acids. The germline CDR1 and CDR2 sequences are GTSNPN and SVGIG (reference sequence). Here the CDR3 DNA reads TGTGCCTGGAGCCGCGGGGGGGCCTCCCACGAGCAGTACTTC. Protein product: CAWSRGGASHEQYF.

This chain joins TRBV27 and TRBJ1-2, with TRBD1 matching 8 bases. The CDR3 totals 13 residues. V lost 6 bases and J lost 4; bases outside the gene matches: 4. Germline V gene data show CDR1 as MNHEY and CDR2 as SMNVEV (reference sequence). The CDR3 DNA sequence: TGTGCCAGCAGATCAGGGGGCTCCTATGGCTACACCTTC. This encodes CASRSGGSYGYTF.

The rearrangement uses TRBV6-6 and TRBJ2-2; maybe TRBD2 (6 bases). Trimming left V 2 bases short and J 4 bases short, with 14 bases between. The germline V gene encodes CDR1 MNHNY and CDR2 SVGAGI (reference sequence). This CDR3 region has 16 residues. The CDR3 DNA is TGTGCCAGCAGTTACGGAGCGGGTCCGGCCACCGGGGAGCTGTTTTTT. Translated: CASSYGAGPATGELFF.